The next 24 T cell receptor beta chains were all read from a single sample in a study of CD8 T cells in ankylosing spondylitis. TCRdb re-analysed the 5' RACE reads in MiXCR, keeping a single row per CDR3 protein. This sample carries more than 200,000 distinct CDR3 sequences, around 25% of them seen once, and the ten largest clones take about 0.6%. Source material: blood, either unsorted or a sorted T cell fraction (not recorded which). All receptors derive from a male donor with ankylosing spondylitis or in good health (not recorded which).

This clonotype has just a few counts. The chain carries TRBV10-3 and TRBJ1-4; 7 bases are shared with TRBD1. V gave up 5 bases and J gave up 5 bases; unmatched junction bases: 14. This CDR3 contains 17 residues. CDR1 is ENHRY and CDR2 is SYGVKD in the germline V gene. CDR3: CAISPFQPGQLNEKLFF. The CDR3, as DNA: TGTGCCATCAGTCCCTTCCAACCGGGACAGCTAAATGAAAAACTGTTTTTT.

This clonotype came up many times. V is TRBV24-1 and J is TRBJ2-4, with a weak D call TRBD1 (7 bases). Looked up from germline, CDR1 is KGHDR and CDR2 is SFDVKD. V lost 2 bases and J lost 8, with 21 bases in between. The CDR3 has 17 amino acids. CDR3 in amino acids: CATSDSSGRQGRDIQYF. DNA for the CDR3: TGTGCCACCAGTGATTCCTCCGGGAGACAGGGTCGGGACATTCAGTACTTC.

The chain has TRBV12-3 or TRBV12-4 and TRBJ2-3; 12 nucleotides match TRBD2. The CDR3 is made up of 19 amino acids. V lost 5 bases and J lost 1; bases outside the gene matches: 13. The CDR3 here is CASSPALGLAGRGTDTQYF. The CDR3 DNA follows: TGTGCCAGCAGTCCCGCCCTGGGACTAGCGGGTCGTGGCACAGATACGCAGTATTTT.

The V gene is TRBV20-1, the J gene TRBJ2-1; 14 nucleotides line up with TRBD2. This CDR3 contains 16 residues. Germline V gene lookup returns CDR1 DFQATT and CDR2 SNEGSKA (reference sequence). V gave up 0 bases and J gave up 9 bases; unmatched junction bases: 7. CDR3 nucleotide sequence: TGCAGTGCTAGAGAGACTAGCGGGGGGGGGTACGGTGAGCAGTTCTTC. Encoded protein: CSARETSGGGYGEQFF.

This chain connects TRBV18 to TRBJ2-7; 10 bases agree with TRBD2. Germline V gene sequence: CDR1 KGHSH, CDR2 LQKENI. The V gene end was trimmed by 6 bases and the J gene end by 0 bases; junction bases not matched to a gene: 5. This CDR3 is 15 amino acids long. CDR3 coding DNA: TGTGCCAGCTCTCGGCTAGCGGGGGTCTCCTACGAGCAGTACTTC. As protein: CASSRLAGVSYEQYF.

As for this clonotype: Since a much larger clone is just one base distant, this may be a read error. The rearrangement joins TRBV20-1 to TRBJ2-5; tentatively, D is TRBD1 (7 bases). Germline V CDR1 and CDR2: DFQATT, SNEGSKA (reference sequence). V lost 3 bases, J lost 0 bases, and 14 bases lay in between. The CDR3 covers 15 residues. The CDR3 DNA sequence: TGCAGTGCTAGGGAGGGGGCCCGGCACCAAGAGACCCAGTACTTC. The encoded protein is CSAREGARHQETQYF.

This clonotype was recorded a few times. V is TRBV20-1 and J is TRBJ2-5; D is possibly TRBD2 (5 bases). The V and J ends lost 3 bases and 1 base respectively, with 15 bases between them. The CDR3 consists of 15 residues. The germline V gene encodes CDR1 DFQATT and CDR2 SNEGSKA (reference sequence). CDR3 sequence: CSASVSSLIQETQYF. The CDR3 DNA is TGCAGTGCTAGCGTGTCTAGCCTGATCCAAGAGACCCAGTACTTC.

Ten or more counts support this clonotype. The chain joins TRBV12-3 or TRBV12-4 to TRBJ2-1; D possibly corresponds to TRBD1 (5 bases). The CDR3 sequence is 15 residues long. The V end lost 5 bases, the J end lost 4 bases, and 15 bases lay between the germline ends. Here the CDR3 reads CASSKGSTNYNEQFF. CDR3 DNA: TGTGCCAGCAGTAAGGGGTCGACGAATTACAATGAGCAGTTCTTC.

There are many counts of this clonotype. The CDR3 region is CSASREIGGYTF. The CDR3 DNA reads as TGCAGTGCTAGTCGGGAAATAGGGGGCTACACCTTC. The chain has TRBV20-1 and TRBJ1-2; D unclear. V gave up 3 bases and J gave up 8 bases, with 13 bases separating them. The CDR3 is 12 residues long. Germline V lookup: CDR1 DFQATT, CDR2 SNEGSKA (reference sequence).

This clonotype was seen ten or more times. The chain joins TRBV18 to TRBJ2-1; D might be TRBD1 or TRBD2, each matching 6 bases. The ends were cut back, 2 bases at V and 7 bases at J, with 18 bases in the middle. CDR3 length equals 16 residues. Germline V gene data show CDR1 as KGHSH and CDR2 as LQKENI. The CDR3 spells CASSPRAGGGSNEQFF. The CDR3 region has the DNA TGTGCCAGCTCACCAAGGGCCGGGGGCGGATCTAATGAGCAGTTCTTC.

V gene TRBV7-3 combines with J gene TRBJ2-2; no clear D. The length of the CDR3 is 13 residues. Trimming took 4 bases from V and 2 from J, leaving 5 bases between them. CDR1 and CDR2 (germline): SGHTA, FQGTGA. The CDR3 loop reads CASSSFNTGELFF. CDR3 DNA sequence: TGTGCCAGCAGCTCTTTCAACACCGGGGAGCTGTTTTTT.

This clonotype was detected ten times or more. The chain uses TRBV20-1 and TRBJ2-7; 10 bases align to TRBD2. The CDR3 has 15 amino acids. Looked up from germline, CDR1 is DFQATT and CDR2 is SNEGSKA (reference sequence). Unmatched junction bases numbered 9, after V lost 0 bases and J lost 7 bases. This CDR3 is CSAREGAGGHQEQYF. The DNA of the CDR3 is TGCAGTGCTAGAGAAGGAGCGGGGGGGCATCAGGAGCAGTACTTC.

In the case of this clonotype: This sequence may be a read error, since a much larger clone differs from it by one base. This chain connects TRBV6-5 to TRBJ2-3, with D tentatively TRBD2 (5 bases). Per the germline V gene, CDR1 is MNHEY and CDR2 is SVGAGI. The length of the CDR3 is 15 residues. For the CDR3, the DNA is TGTACCAGCAGTTATTCGGGGTGGGACACAGATACGCAGTATTTT. Its translation is CTSSYSGWDTDTQYF.

V is TRBV7-6 and J is TRBJ2-7, with D uncertain. The V end lost 4 bases, the J end lost 2 bases, and 9 bases lay between the germline ends. CDR1 and CDR2 (germline): SGHVS, FNYEAQ. CDR3 length equals 13 residues. The chain's CDR3 is CASSSGPTYEQYF. CDR3 nucleotides: TGTGCCAGCAGCTCTGGACCAACCTACGAGCAGTACTTC.

This clonotype was counted only a few times. The chain is built from TRBV5-1 and TRBJ2-7, with D perhaps matching TRBD1 (6 bases). Germline V gene data show CDR1 as SGHRS and CDR2 as YFSETQ. This CDR3 has 13 residues. V shed 5 bases and J shed 2 bases, with 11 bases lying between them. CDR3 sequence reads: CASRGTRTYEQYF. The CDR3 DNA reads TGCGCCAGCAGAGGGACACGGACCTACGAGCAGTACTTC.

There are many counts of this clonotype. The V call is TRBV7-8, the J call TRBJ2-5, with D possibly being TRBD1 (5 bases). V shed 5 bases and J shed 4 bases, with 17 bases lying between them. This CDR3 is 15 amino acids long. The germline V gene has CDR1 SGHVS and CDR2 FQNEAQ. CDR3 sequence: CASSGDTRTRETQYF. In DNA form, the CDR3 reads TGTGCCAGCAGCGGTGACACGCGGACAAGAGAGACCCAGTACTTC.

The rearrangement links TRBV12-3 or TRBV12-4 to TRBJ1-5; D unclear. V was cut by 6 bases and J by 3 bases, with 6 bases left in between. The CDR3 is 12 residues long. This chain's CDR3 is CASSKNNQPQHF. DNA for the CDR3: TGTGCCAGCAGCAAAAACAATCAGCCCCAGCATTTT.

V is TRBV20-1 and J is TRBJ2-5; no firm D call. Germline V gives CDR1 DFQATT, CDR2 SNEGSKA (reference sequence). The V end was cut by 4 bases, the J end by 5 bases, with 5 bases between. The length of the CDR3 is 10 residues. The CDR3 spells CSAILETQYF. The CDR3 DNA sequence: TGCAGTGCTATTCTTGAGACCCAGTACTTC.

On this clonotype: A read error may explain this, as a much larger clone is one base away. V gene TRBV24-1 combines with J gene TRBJ1-1; 7 bases map to TRBD1. Per the germline V gene, CDR1 is KGHDR and CDR2 is SFDVKD. This CDR3 is built from 15 residues. The CDR3 loop reads CATGDSNRGSTEAFF. The CDR3 region has the DNA TGTGCCACCGGTGATTCGAACAGGGGATCTACTGAAGCTTTCTTT.

This clonotype was observed many times. The V call is TRBV29-1, the J call TRBJ1-1; D uncertain. The length of the CDR3 is 12 residues. The germline CDR1 and CDR2 sequences are SQVTM and ANQGSEA. Trimming removed 7 bases from V and 4 bases from J, with 13 bases in between. This CDR3 is CSGRTGGTEAFF. The CDR3 DNA follows: TGCAGCGGGAGGACGGGAGGCACTGAAGCTTTCTTT.

The chain couples TRBV3-1 to TRBJ1-1; TRBD1 might be the D (6 bases). The CDR3 extends over 13 amino acids. CDR1 is LGHDT, CDR2 YNNKEL, per germline (reference sequence). The V end lost 5 bases, the J end lost 3 bases, and 10 bases lay between the germline ends. The CDR3 loop reads CASSARQDTEAFF. The CDR3 DNA follows: TGTGCCAGCAGCGCACGACAGGACACTGAAGCTTTCTTT.

This clonotype was seen a few times. The genes are TRBV12-3 or TRBV12-4 and TRBJ2-3; either TRBD1 or TRBD2 may supply D (5 bases each). The V end was cut by 6 bases, the J end by 1 base, with 11 bases between. The CDR3 totals 14 residues. The CDR3: CASSRDGGTDTQYF. The CDR3 DNA follows: TGTGCCAGCAGCCGGGACGGTGGCACAGATACGCAGTATTTT.

V and J are TRBV29-1 and TRBJ2-5; 7 bases are shared with TRBD1. CDR1 is SQVTM and CDR2 is ANQGSEA in the germline V gene. This CDR3 spans 12 amino acids. Trimming cost V 7 bases and J 7 bases; bases outside gene matches: 9. The CDR3 DNA is TGCAGCGACACAGGGGCGGCTGGGACCCAGTACTTC. It specifies CSDTGAAGTQYF.

The chain links TRBV10-3 to TRBJ1-3, with D perhaps TRBD1 (5 bases). The CDR3 covers 16 residues. V was pared by 0 bases and J by 0 bases, with 9 bases between. Per the germline V gene, CDR1 is ENHRY and CDR2 is SYGVKD. The CDR3 region is CAISESLTVSGNTIYF. CDR3 DNA sequence: TGTGCCATCAGTGAGTCGTTGACAGTCTCTGGAAACACCATATATTTT.